This TCR beta chain was found in a study of CD8 T cells in ankylosing spondylitis. From the 5' RACE reads, TCRdb called clonotypes with MiXCR, one entry per CDR3 protein. The sample contains under 150,000 distinct CDR3 sequences, over 7% of which appear only once. Regarding the study as a whole: Earlier work had already found some motif variants in reactive arthritis synovial fluid and blood. Matched ankylosing spondylitis synovial fluid reportedly contained a significantly enriched population of disease-linked clones.

Germline-derived CDR1 and CDR2 are LGHDT and YNNKEL (reference sequence). V was clipped by 4 bases and J by 5 bases, with 17 bases between them. The CDR3 has 15 residues. Points on this clonotype: Its antigen is undetermined.

The sequenced sample consisted of blood, either unsorted or a sorted T cell fraction (not recorded which). The chain has TRBV3-1 and TRBJ2-5, with D perhaps assigned TRBD1 or TRBD2 (5 bases each). This receptor was identified in a male donor with ankylosing spondylitis or in good health (not recorded which). The CDR3, as DNA: TGTGCCAGCAGCCCTGGGACCGCCACTCGGGAGACCCAGTACTTC. Translation: CASSPGTATRETQYF.